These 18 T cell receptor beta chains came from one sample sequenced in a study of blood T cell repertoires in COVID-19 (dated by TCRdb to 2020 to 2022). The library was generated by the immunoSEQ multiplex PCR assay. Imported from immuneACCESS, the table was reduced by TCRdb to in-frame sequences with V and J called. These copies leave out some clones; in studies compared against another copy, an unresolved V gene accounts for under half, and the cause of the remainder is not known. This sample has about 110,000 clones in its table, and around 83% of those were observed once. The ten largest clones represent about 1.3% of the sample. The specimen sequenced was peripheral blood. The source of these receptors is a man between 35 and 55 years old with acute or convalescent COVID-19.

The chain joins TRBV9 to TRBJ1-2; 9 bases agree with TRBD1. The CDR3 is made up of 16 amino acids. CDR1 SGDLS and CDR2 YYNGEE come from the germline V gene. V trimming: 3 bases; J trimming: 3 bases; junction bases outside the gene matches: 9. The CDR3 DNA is TGTGCCAGCAGCGCAGGCCGGGACAGGGTCTACTATGGCTACACCTTC. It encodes CASSAGRDRVYYGYTF.

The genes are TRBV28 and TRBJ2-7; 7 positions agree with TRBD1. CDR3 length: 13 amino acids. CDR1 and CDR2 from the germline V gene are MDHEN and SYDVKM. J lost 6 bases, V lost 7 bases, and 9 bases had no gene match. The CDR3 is CASIGQVTGEQYF. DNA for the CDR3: TGTGCCAGCATTGGACAGGTAACGGGCGAGCAGTACTTC.

CDR3 sequence reads: CASSSRGLAGSYNEQFF. The CDR3 DNA reads TGTGCCAGCAGCTCTAGGGGACTAGCGGGCTCCTACAATGAGCAGTTCTTC. The chain joins TRBV7-2 to TRBJ2-1, with 12 bases aligning to TRBD2. The CDR3 is made up of 17 amino acids. Unmatched junction bases numbered 4, after V lost 4 bases and J lost 0 bases. Germline V lookup: CDR1 SGHTA, CDR2 FQGNSA.

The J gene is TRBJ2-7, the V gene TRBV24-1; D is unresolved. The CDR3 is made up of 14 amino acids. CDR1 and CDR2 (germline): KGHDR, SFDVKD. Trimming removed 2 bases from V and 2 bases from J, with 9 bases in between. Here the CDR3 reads CATSDSAGPYEQYF. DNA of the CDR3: TGTGCCACCAGTGATTCCGCAGGTCCCTACGAGCAGTACTTC.

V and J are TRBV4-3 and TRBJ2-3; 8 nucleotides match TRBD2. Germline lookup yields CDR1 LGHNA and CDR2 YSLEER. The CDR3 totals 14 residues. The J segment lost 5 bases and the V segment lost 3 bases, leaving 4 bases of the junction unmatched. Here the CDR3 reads CASSHAGGQDTQYF. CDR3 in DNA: TGCGCCAGCAGCCATGCGGGGGGCCAAGATACGCAGTATTTT.

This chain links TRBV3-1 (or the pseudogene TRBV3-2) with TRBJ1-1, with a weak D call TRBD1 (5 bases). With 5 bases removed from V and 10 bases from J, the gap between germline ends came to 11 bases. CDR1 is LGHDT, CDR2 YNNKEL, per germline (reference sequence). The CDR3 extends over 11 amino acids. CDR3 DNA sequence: TGTGCCAGCAGCTCCGGGGGGAGAGCTTTCTTT. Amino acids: CASSSGGRAFF.

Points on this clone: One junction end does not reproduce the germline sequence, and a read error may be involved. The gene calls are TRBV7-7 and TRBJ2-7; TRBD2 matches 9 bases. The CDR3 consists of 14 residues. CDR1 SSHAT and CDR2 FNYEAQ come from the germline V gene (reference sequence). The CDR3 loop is CASSLGSGSIEQYF. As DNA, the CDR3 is TGTGCTAGCAGCTTAGGTAGCGGGAGTATCGAGCAGTACTTC.

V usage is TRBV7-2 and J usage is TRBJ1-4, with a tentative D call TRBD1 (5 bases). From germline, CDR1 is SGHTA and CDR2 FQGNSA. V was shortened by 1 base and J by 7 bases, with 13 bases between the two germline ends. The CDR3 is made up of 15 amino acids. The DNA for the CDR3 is TGTGCCAGCAGCTTAGACCCAGGGATGGGTGAAAAACTGTTTTTT. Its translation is CASSLDPGMGEKLFF. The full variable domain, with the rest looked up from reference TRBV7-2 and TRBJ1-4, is GAGVSQSPSNKVTEKGKDVELRCDPISGHTALYWYRQSLGQGLEFLIYFQGNSAPDKSGLPSDRFSAERTGGSVSTLTIQRTQQEDSAVYLCASSLDPGMGEKLFFGSGTQLSVL.

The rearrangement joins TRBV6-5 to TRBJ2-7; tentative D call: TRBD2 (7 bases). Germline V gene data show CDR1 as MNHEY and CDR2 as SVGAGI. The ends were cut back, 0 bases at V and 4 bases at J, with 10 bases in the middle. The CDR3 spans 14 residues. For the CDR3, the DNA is TGTGCCAGCAGTTACTCGCGGGGGCTGTACGAGCAGTACTTC. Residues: CASSYSRGLYEQYF.

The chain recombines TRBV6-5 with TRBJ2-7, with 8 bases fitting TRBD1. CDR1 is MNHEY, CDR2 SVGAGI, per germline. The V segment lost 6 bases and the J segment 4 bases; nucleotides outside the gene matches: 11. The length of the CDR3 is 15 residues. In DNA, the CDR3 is TGTGCCAGCAGAGCATTTGACAGGGGATCGTACGAGCAGTACTTC. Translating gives CASRAFDRGSYEQYF.

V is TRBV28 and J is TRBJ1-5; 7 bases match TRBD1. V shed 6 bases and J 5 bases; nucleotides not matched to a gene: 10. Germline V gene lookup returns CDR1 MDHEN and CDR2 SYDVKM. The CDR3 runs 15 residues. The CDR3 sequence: CASRIGGEGHQPQHF. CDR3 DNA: TGTGCCAGCAGGATAGGGGGCGAGGGCCATCAGCCCCAGCATTTT.

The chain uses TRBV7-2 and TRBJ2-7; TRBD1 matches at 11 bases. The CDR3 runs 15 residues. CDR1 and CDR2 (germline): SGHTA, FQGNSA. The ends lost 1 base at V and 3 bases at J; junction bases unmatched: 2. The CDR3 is CASSLGGTGGYEQYF. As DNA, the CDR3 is TGTGCCAGCAGCTTAGGAGGGACAGGGGGCTACGAGCAGTACTTC.

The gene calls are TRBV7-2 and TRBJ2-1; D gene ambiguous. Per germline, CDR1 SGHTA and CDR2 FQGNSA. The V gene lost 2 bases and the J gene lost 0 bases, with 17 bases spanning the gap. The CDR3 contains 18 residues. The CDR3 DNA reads TGTGCCAGCAGCTTATATCTACCGACGGAGAGCTCCTACAATGAGCAGTTCTTC. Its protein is CASSLYLPTESSYNEQFF.

CDR3 sequence reads: CASSTTTGGLYGYTF. The CDR3 DNA is TGTGCCAGCAGCACTACTACGGGGGGGCTATATGGCTACACCTTC. The chain recombines TRBV6-6 with TRBJ1-2, with D possibly TRBD1 on 6 matching bases. With 6 bases removed from V and 5 bases from J, the gap between germline ends came to 19 bases. The CDR3 length is 15 residues. The germline V gene has CDR1 MNHNY and CDR2 SVGAGI (reference sequence).

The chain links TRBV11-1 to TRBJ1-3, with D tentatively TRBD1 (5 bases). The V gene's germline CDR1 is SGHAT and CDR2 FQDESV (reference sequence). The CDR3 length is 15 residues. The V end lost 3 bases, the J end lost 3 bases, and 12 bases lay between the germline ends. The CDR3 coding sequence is TGTGCCAGCAGCTTGGGGCAGACCTATGGAAACACCATATATTTT. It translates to CASSLGQTYGNTIYF.

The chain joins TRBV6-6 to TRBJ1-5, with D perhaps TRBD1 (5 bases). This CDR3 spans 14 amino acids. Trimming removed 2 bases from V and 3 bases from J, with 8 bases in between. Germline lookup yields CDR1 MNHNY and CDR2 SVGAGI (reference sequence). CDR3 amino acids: CASSYGTYNQPQHF. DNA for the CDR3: TGTGCCAGCAGTTACGGGACTTACAATCAGCCCCAGCATTTT.

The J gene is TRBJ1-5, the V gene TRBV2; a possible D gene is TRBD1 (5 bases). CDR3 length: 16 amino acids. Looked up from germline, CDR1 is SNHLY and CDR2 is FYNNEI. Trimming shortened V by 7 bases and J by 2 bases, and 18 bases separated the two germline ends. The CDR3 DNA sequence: TGTGCCAGCAATACAAAACCGGGACTTCGCAATCAGCCCCAGCATTTT. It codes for CASNTKPGLRNQPQHF.

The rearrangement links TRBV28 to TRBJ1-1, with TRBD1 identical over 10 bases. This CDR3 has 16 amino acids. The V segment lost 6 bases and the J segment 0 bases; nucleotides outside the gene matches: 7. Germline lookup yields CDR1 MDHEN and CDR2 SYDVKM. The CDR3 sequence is CASSLGGTGVNTEAFF. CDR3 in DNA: TGTGCCAGCAGCCTTGGCGGGACAGGGGTGAACACTGAAGCTTTCTTT.